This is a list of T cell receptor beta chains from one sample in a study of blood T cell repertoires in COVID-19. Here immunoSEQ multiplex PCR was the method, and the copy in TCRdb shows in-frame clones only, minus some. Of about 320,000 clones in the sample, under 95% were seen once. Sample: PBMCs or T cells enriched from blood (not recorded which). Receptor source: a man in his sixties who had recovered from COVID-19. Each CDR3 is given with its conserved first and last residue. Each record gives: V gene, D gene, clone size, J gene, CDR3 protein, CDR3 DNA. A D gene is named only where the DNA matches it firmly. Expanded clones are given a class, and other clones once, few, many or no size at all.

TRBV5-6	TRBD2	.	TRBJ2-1	CASSYPRLAGVNEQFF	TGTGCCAGCAGCTACCCTAGACTAGCGGGAGTGAATGAGCAGTTCTTC
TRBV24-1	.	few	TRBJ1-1	CATIRAPWAEAFF	TGTGCCACCATCAGGGCCCCCTGGGCTGAAGCTTTCTTT
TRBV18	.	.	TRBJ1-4	CASSRGVSNEKLFF	TGTGCCAGCTCCCGCGGGGTTTCTAATGAAAAACTGTTTTTT
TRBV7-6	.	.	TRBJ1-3	CASSPITASGNTIYF	TGTGCCAGCAGTCCGATCACAGCATCTGGAAACACCATATATTTT
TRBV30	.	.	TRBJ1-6	CAWIPNRSSYNSPLHF	TGTGCCTGGATACCAAACCGGAGCTCCTATAATTCACCCCTCCACTTT
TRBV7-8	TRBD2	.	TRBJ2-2	CAGGGRANTGELFF	TGTGCCGGCGGCGGGAGGGCGAACACCGGGGAGCTGTTTTTT
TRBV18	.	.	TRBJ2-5	CASSPTGAKETQYF	TGTGCCAGCTCCCCGACAGGAGCCAAAGAGACCCAGTACTTC
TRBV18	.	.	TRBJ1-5	CASSPRGHRIGAPGNQPQHF	TGTGCCAGCTCACCAAGGGGTCACCGGATAGGGGCTCCTGGCAATCAGCCCCAGCATTTT
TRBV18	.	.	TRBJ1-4	CASSPPSGVNEKLFF	TGTGCCAGCTCACCACCCTCCGGGGTTAATGAAAAACTGTTTTTT
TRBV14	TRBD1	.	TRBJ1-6	CASSLTGQGNSPLHF	TGTGCCAGCAGTCTTACAGGACAGGGGAATTCACCCCTCCACTTT
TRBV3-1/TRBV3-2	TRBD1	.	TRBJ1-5	CASSQQDRGPQPQHF	TGTGCCAGCAGCCAACAGGACAGGGGCCCCCAGCCCCAGCATTTT
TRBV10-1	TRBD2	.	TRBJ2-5	CASSESLAGVETQYF	TGCGCCAGCAGTGAGTCGTTAGCGGGAGTTGAGACCCAGTACTTC
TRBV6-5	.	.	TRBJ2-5	CASSRVGETQYF	TGTGCCAGCAGCAGGGTAGGCGAGACCCAGTACTTC
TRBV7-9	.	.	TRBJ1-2	CASIPLVVSPYGYTF	TGTGCCAGCATCCCTTTAGTGGTCTCGCCCTATGGCTACACCTTC
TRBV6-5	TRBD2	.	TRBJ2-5	CASRSGGALGETQYF	TGTGCCAGTAGGAGCGGGGGGGCCCTGGGAGAGACCCAGTACTTC
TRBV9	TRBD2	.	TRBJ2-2	CASSPHGLAGVTGELFF	TGTGCCAGCAGCCCCCACGGACTAGCGGGAGTTACCGGGGAGCTGTTTTTT
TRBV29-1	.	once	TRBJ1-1	CSVEKGGGTEAFF	TGCAGCGTTGAAAAGGGAGGGGGCACTGAAGCTTTCTTT
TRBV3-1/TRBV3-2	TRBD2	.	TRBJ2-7	CASSPGTSGSYEQYF	TGTGCCAGCAGTCCAGGGACTAGCGGGTCCTACGAGCAGTACTTC
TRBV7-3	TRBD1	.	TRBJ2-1	CASSPARPGTGVSISYNEQFF	TGTGCCAGCAGCCCAGCCCGTCCCGGGACAGGAGTAAGTATTAGTTACAATGAGCAGTTCTTC
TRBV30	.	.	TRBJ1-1	CAWSGTAGEAFF	TGTGCCTGGAGTGGGACTGCGGGAGAAGCTTTCTTT
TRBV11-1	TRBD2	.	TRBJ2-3	CASSQAGAAGDTQYF	TGTGCCAGCAGCCAAGCGGGGGCCGCTGGGGATACGCAGTATTTT
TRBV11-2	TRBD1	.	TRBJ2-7	CASRTRDSRDRGYEQYF	TGTGCCAGCAGAACTAGAGATTCCCGGGACAGGGGCTACGAGCAGTACTTC
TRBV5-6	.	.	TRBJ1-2	CASSLARDYGYTF	TGTGCCAGCAGCTTGGCCAGGGACTATGGCTACACCTTC
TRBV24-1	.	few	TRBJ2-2	CATSGRGTGELFF	TGTGCCACCAGCGGCAGGGGCACCGGGGAGCTGTTTTTT
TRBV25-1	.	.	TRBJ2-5	CASSDPQPAQETQYF	TGTGCCAGCAGTGACCCACAGCCAGCCCAAGAGACCCAGTACTTC
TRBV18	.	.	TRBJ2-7	CASSQLRDNGNEQYF	TGTGCCAGCTCACAACTCCGGGACAACGGGAACGAGCAGTACTTC
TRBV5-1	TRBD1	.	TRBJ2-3	CASSNRGDRKPQYF	TGCGCCAGCAGCAACAGAGGGGACAGGAAACCGCAGTATTTT
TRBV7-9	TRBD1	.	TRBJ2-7	CASSPPGTGIYEQYF	TGTGCCAGCAGCCCTCCCGGGACAGGGATCTACGAGCAGTACTTC
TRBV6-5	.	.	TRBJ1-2	CASSYSSRGNGYTF	TGTGCCAGCAGTTACTCGAGCAGGGGCAATGGCTACACCTTC
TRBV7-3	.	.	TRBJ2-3	CASSFSKTTSLVNGTQYF	TGTGCCAGCAGCTTCTCAAAGACTACCAGCCTGGTGAACGGTACGCAGTATTTT
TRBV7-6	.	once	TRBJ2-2	CASSLFELRRANTGELFF	TGTGCCAGCAGCTTATTTGAGTTGCGGAGGGCCAACACCGGGGAGCTGTTTTTT
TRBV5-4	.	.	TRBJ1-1	CASSSTGQGFGAEAFF	TGTGCCAGCAGCTCCACCGGCCAGGGGTTCGGGGCTGAAGCTTTCTTT
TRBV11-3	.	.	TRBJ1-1	CASSLDRGERFNTEAFF	TGTGCCAGCAGCTTAGACCGGGGGGAGAGGTTCAACACTGAAGCTTTCTTT
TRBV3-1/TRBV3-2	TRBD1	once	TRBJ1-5	CASSHGQGNQPQHF	TGTGCCAGCAGCCACGGACAGGGCAATCAGCCCCAGCATTTT
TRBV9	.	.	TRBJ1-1	CASSVVSGNTEAFF	TGTGCCAGCAGCGTAGTGTCAGGGAACACTGAAGCTTTCTTT
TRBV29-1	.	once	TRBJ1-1	CSVDKAVEAFF	TGCAGCGTCGACAAGGCAGTTGAAGCTTTCTTT
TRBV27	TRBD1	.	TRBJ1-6	CASSNYQGAGNSPLHF	TGTGCCAGCAGTAACTACCAGGGGGCGGGGAATTCACCCCTCCACTTT
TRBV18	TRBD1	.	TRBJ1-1	CASSGDRNTEAFF	TGTGCCAGCTCCGGGGACAGGAACACTGAAGCTTTCTTT
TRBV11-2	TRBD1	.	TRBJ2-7	CASSLWLRPGQGYEQYF	TGTGCCAGCAGCTTATGGCTCCGCCCGGGACAGGGTTATGAGCAGTACTTC
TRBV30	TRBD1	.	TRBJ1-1	CAWSSQGFTEAFF	TGTGCCTGGAGTTCACAGGGGTTTACTGAAGCTTTCTTT
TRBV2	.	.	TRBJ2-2	CAGAPGNTGELFF	TGTGCGGGGGCTCCAGGGAACACCGGGGAGCTGTTTTTT
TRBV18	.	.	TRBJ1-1	CASSPKTPNTEAFF	TGTGCCAGCTCACCGAAGACACCGAACACTGAAGCTTTCTTT
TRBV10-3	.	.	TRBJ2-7	CAISNPRTGAYEQYF	TGTGCCATCAGTAACCCCCGGACGGGAGCCTACGAGCAGTACTTC
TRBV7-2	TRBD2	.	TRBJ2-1	CASTWTSGTGEQFF	TGTGCCAGCACCTGGACTAGCGGGACTGGGGAGCAGTTCTTC
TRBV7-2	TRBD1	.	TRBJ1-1	CATRGQGAGTEAFF	TGTGCCACCCGGGGACAGGGGGCGGGCACTGAAGCTTTCTTT
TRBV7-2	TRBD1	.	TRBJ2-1	CASSSEQGAKGYNEQFF	TGTGCCAGCAGCTCAGAACAGGGGGCGAAGGGGTACAATGAGCAGTTCTTC
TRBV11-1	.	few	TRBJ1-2	CASSSDRYGYTF	TGTGCCAGCAGCTCTGACAGATATGGCTACACCTTC
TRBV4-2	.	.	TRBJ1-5	CASSQGQMNQPQHF	TGTGCCAGCAGCCAGGGACAAATGAATCAGCCCCAGCATTTT
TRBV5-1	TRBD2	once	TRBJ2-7	CASSVTSGFDEQYF	TGCGCCAGCAGCGTAACTAGCGGGTTCGACGAGCAGTACTTC
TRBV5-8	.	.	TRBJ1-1	CASSLGRGWNTEAFF	TGTGCCAGCAGCTTGGGTCGGGGGTGGAACACTGAAGCTTTCTTT
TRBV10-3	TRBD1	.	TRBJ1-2	CAISAGTGVDYGYTF	TGTGCCATCAGTGCGGGGACAGGGGTGGACTATGGCTACACCTTC
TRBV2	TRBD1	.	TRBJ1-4	CASRVWRQGGATNEKLFF	TGTGCCAGCAGGGTTTGGAGGCAGGGGGGTGCAACTAATGAAAAACTGTTTTTT
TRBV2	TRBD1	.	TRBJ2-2	CASRGQGNTGELFF	TGTGCCAGCAGGGGACAGGGTAACACCGGGGAGCTGTTTTTT
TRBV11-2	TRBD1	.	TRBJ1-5	CASSLDRVGQPQHF	TGTGCCAGCAGCCTCGACAGGGTCGGGCAGCCCCAGCATTTT
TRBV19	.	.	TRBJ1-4	CASATGATNEKLFF	TGTGCCAGTGCCACGGGAGCAACTAATGAAAAACTGTTTTTT
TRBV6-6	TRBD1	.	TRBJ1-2	CASSRGQPPGPAF	TGTGCCAGCAGCCGGGGACAGCCCCCGGGTCCCGCCTTC
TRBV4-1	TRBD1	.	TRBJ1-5	CASSQDQTGNQPQHF	TGCGCCAGCAGCCAAGATCAGACAGGGAATCAGCCCCAGCATTTT
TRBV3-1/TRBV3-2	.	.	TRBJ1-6	CASSLYAGRNSPLHF	TGTGCCAGCAGCCTATACGCGGGGAGGAATTCACCCCTCCACTTT
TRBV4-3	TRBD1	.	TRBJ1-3	CASSQDPQGAYGNTIYF	TGCGCCAGCAGCCAAGATCCACAGGGGGCATATGGAAACACCATATATTTT
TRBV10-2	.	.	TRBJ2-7	CASSDLYEQYF	TGCGCCAGCAGTGACCTCTACGAGCAGTACTTC